This TCR beta chain was profiled in a study of blood T cell repertoires in COVID-19. Study information: Specimens from acute and convalescent COVID-19 originated in the United States, Italy and Spain. PBMCs, B-cell-depleted T cells, or T cells were the source of the cDNA or gDNA that made up the material.

Original data processing: From reference gene primer amplification, estimates of nucleated cell counts were derived. Assay used: immunoSEQ multiplex PCR; TCRdb lists only in-frame clones, some missing. V, J and clone size derive from that table, while D and trimming were established from the DNA sequence. Of around 160,000 clones in the sample, approximately 81% were seen once. Sample: peripheral blood. The TCR originated in a human donor in a cohort sampled during active COVID-19.

CDR3 loop: CASSYAGRFEKLFF. CDR3 DNA sequence: TGTGCCAGCAGTTACGCAGGGAGGTTCGAAAAACTGTTTTTT. The chain has TRBV6-2 or TRBV6-3 and TRBJ1-4, with D possibly TRBD1 on 5 matching bases. V gave up 2 bases and J gave up 8 bases, with 12 bases separating them. Germline values: CDR1 MNHEY, CDR2 SVGEGT. This CDR3 comprises 14 residues.